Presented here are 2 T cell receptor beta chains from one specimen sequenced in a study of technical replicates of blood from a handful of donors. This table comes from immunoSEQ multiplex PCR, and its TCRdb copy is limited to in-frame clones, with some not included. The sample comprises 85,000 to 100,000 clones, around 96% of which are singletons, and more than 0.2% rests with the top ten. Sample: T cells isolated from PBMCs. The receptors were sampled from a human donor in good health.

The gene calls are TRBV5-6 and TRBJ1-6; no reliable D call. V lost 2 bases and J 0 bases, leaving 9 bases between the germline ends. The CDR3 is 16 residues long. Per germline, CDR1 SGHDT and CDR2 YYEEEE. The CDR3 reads CASSLILSSYNSPLHF. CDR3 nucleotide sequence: TGTGCCAGCAGCTTAATTCTGAGCTCCTATAATTCACCCCTCCACTTT.

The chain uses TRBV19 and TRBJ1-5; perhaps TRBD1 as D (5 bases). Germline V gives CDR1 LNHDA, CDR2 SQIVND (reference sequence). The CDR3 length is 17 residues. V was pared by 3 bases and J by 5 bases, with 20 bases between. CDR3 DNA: TGTGCCAGTAGTATCCGACAGAGCTTTGGACCCGATCAGCCCCAGCATTTT. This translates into CASSIRQSFGPDQPQHF.